This TCR beta chain was sequenced for a study of glioma-infiltrating T cells after dendritic cell vaccination. Study details: Glioblastoma patients came from Phase I and II dendritic cell vaccination trials. Dendritic cell vaccine was injected intradermally three times, biweekly.

General study findings and limits: Higher TCR clonality did not directly relate to longer survival.

Worth noting for this clone: The antigen is not known.

Assay used: immunoSEQ multiplex PCR; TCRdb lists only in-frame clones, some missing. This table has around 60,000 clones, approximately 86% appearing once. Time point noted: after dendritic cell vaccination, including at tumor progression/relapse. Fresh-frozen tumor tissue and more than two years of survival data were available for all. Trimming left V 2 bases short and J 7 bases short, with 14 bases between. The CDR3 sequence is 13 residues long. The germline V gene has CDR1 GTSNPN and CDR2 SVGIG (reference sequence). V and J are TRBV30 and TRBJ1-2; TRBD1 is a possible D gene (5 bases). This TCR was sampled from a human donor with glioblastoma. The sample here was blood, taken after dendritic cell vaccination. The CDR3 region has the DNA TGTGCCTGGAGTTCCCCAGGGTATGGTGGCTACACCTTC. Translation: CAWSSPGYGGYTF.